Listed here are 13 T cell receptor beta chains from one sample, sequenced in a study of cytomegalovirus exposure and HLA in healthy donors. This PCR relied on a set of 60 Vbeta primers and 13 Jbeta primers. Generated by immunoSEQ multiplex PCR, the TCRdb table keeps only in-frame clones and is missing some. The sample records roughly 120,000 clones, around 81% being singletons. Material: PBMCs. Receptors were obtained from a woman in her twenties or thirties in good health and CMV-seronegative.

The rearrangement uses TRBV5-4 and TRBJ1-1; no reliable D call. Germline CDR1 SGHNT, CDR2 YYREEE (reference sequence). The V gene lost 0 bases and the J gene lost 5 bases, with 14 bases spanning the gap. This CDR3 region has 15 residues. In DNA, the CDR3 is TGTGCCAGCAGCTTGGCCGCGGGTATTACGACTGAAGCTTTCTTT. Encoded protein: CASSLAAGITTEAFF.

The rearrangement uses TRBV6-4 and TRBJ2-2; maybe TRBD1 (6 bases). Deletions cut 3 bases from V and 7 bases from J, with 21 bases between. The CDR3 runs to 17 residues. In germline, CDR1 is MRHNA, CDR2 SNTAGT. The CDR3 is CASSEFFLQGTIGELFF. The CDR3 nucleotides are TGTGCCAGCAGTGAATTCTTCCTCCAGGGGACCATCGGGGAGCTGTTTTTT.

This clone was observed once. The chain recombines TRBV15 with TRBJ2-3, with TRBD2 matching 16 bases. The CDR3 is 17 amino acids. V shed 3 bases and J 4 bases; nucleotides not matched to a gene: 4. Germline CDR1 is LNHNV and CDR2 is YYDKDF (reference sequence). CDR3 sequence (DNA): TGTGCCACCAGCAGCGGGACTAGCGGGAGGGCCCCAGATACGCAGTATTTT. The encoded protein is CATSSGTSGRAPDTQYF.

The CDR3 region is CASSTDPYEQYF. In DNA form, the CDR3 reads TGTGCCAGCAGCACAGATCCCTACGAGCAGTACTTC. The gene calls are TRBV6-6 and TRBJ2-7; D is unclear. CDR1 and CDR2 (germline): MNHNY, SVGAGI (reference sequence). V lost 6 bases and J 2 bases, leaving 8 bases between the germline ends. The CDR3 loop spans 12 amino acids.

The J gene is TRBJ2-7, the V gene TRBV6-5, with 12 bases fitting TRBD2. The CDR3 spans 15 residues. Germline loops: CDR1 MNHEY, CDR2 SVGAGI. Trimming removed 5 bases from V and 6 bases from J; junction bases left unmatched: 8. This CDR3 reads CASSLAGGARGEQYF. The CDR3 DNA reads as TGTGCCAGCAGTCTAGCGGGAGGGGCTCGGGGCGAGCAGTACTTC.

V usage is TRBV4-3 and J usage is TRBJ2-7; 10 nucleotides match TRBD2. The CDR3 runs 16 residues. V shed 2 bases and J 4 bases; nucleotides not matched to a gene: 8. The germline CDR1 and CDR2 sequences are LGHNA and YSLEER. The chain's CDR3 is CASSQSPGLAIYEQYF. The CDR3 DNA reads as TGCGCCAGCAGCCAATCCCCGGGACTAGCGATATACGAGCAGTACTTC.

This clone was observed once. The V and J genes are TRBV11-2 and TRBJ2-4; D possibly corresponds to TRBD1 (5 bases). The CDR3 extends over 14 amino acids. Germline CDR1 reads SGHAT; CDR2 reads FQNNGV. Between the trimmed V and J ends, which lost 5 bases and 8 bases, there was a span of 16 bases. The CDR3 reads CASSARVLGDIQYF. DNA of the CDR3: TGTGCCAGCAGCGCCAGAGTCCTAGGGGACATTCAGTACTTC.

This clone was seen only a few times. This sequence joins TRBV7-9 and TRBJ2-5; D might be TRBD2 (5 bases). The germline V gene encodes CDR1 SEHNR and CDR2 FQNEAQ (reference sequence). This CDR3 contains 15 residues. The germline V and J ends were trimmed by 5 bases and 1 base, with 14 bases remaining between them. The CDR3 coding sequence is TGTGCCAGCAGCCTCGAGGGCGCCGCCCAAGAGACCCAGTACTTC. This gives the protein CASSLEGAAQETQYF.

This clone was picked up one time. This chain connects TRBV4-1 to TRBJ2-3, with a tentative D call TRBD2 (6 bases). Germline lookup yields CDR1 MGHRA and CDR2 YSYEKL. Trimming took 0 bases from V and 0 from J, leaving 13 bases between them. The CDR3 is 17 residues long. The CDR3 nucleotides are TGCGCCAGCAGCCAAGATCGGGCGGGGACTAGCACAGATACGCAGTATTTT. Encoded protein: CASSQDRAGTSTDTQYF.

The chain uses TRBV19 and TRBJ2-4, with 12 nucleotides matching TRBD2. The CDR3 is made up of 16 amino acids. Germline loops: CDR1 LNHDA, CDR2 SQIVND (reference sequence). V shed 3 bases, J shed 5 bases, and the junction held 5 bases outside the gene matches. The CDR3 reads CASSMLAGGIENIQYF. CDR3 in DNA: TGTGCCAGTAGTATGCTAGCGGGAGGGATAGAAAACATTCAGTACTTC.

This rearrangement joins TRBV11-1 to TRBJ2-3, with a possible D match to TRBD2 (6 bases). The CDR3 runs to 14 residues. Trimming took off 5 bases at V and 2 bases at J, with 11 bases between the two ends. Germline V gene data show CDR1 as SGHAT and CDR2 as FQDESV (reference sequence). CDR3 nucleotides: TGTGCCAGCAGCCCTCTAGCGCCCACAGATACGCAGTATTTT. Its translation: CASSPLAPTDTQYF.

The J gene is TRBJ2-5, the V gene TRBV7-9; 8 bases match TRBD1. J lost 4 bases, V lost 5 bases, and 3 bases had no gene match. Germline V gene data show CDR1 as SEHNR and CDR2 as FQNEAQ (reference sequence). This CDR3 comprises 13 residues. The CDR3 reads CASSQTGGETQYF. The DNA of the CDR3 is TGTGCCAGCAGCCAAACAGGGGGAGAGACCCAGTACTTC.

This clone was detected only once. The chain links TRBV10-1 to TRBJ2-1; TRBD2 aligns across 9 bases. Trimming took 5 bases from V and 5 from J; bases not matched to a gene: 7. The germline CDR1 and CDR2 sequences are WNHNN and SYGVQD (reference sequence). The CDR3 spans 15 residues. This chain's CDR3 is CASSPGTSPNNEQFF. The CDR3 coding sequence is TGCGCCAGCAGTCCCGGGACTAGCCCCAACAATGAGCAGTTCTTC.